The 22 T cell receptor beta chains below come from one sample, sequenced in a study of cytomegalovirus exposure and HLA in healthy donors. Profiled with immunoSEQ multiplex PCR; TCRdb holds only in-frame clones, not every one. The sample lists 200,000 to 300,000 clones, 90% occurring once. What was sequenced was PBMCs. These receptors all come from a woman under 40 in good health and CMV-seronegative.

This chain connects TRBV7-3 to TRBJ2-3; 7 bases map to TRBD2. V was pared by 5 bases and J by 7 bases, with 15 bases of the junction left unmatched. The CDR3 spans 16 residues. Germline values: CDR1 SGHTA, CDR2 FQGTGA. The CDR3 coding sequence is TGTGCCAGCAGCGCCTTTTCGGGGGGTGAAATGAATACGCAGTATTTT. Amino acid sequence: CASSAFSGGEMNTQYF.

This sequence joins TRBV7-9 and TRBJ1-1; D is ambiguous. The CDR3 is made up of 12 amino acids. Germline V gene lookup returns CDR1 SEHNR and CDR2 FQNEAQ (reference sequence). The V gene lost 5 bases and the J gene lost 6 bases, with 10 bases spanning the gap. The CDR3 coding sequence is TGTGCCAGCAGCCTTCCCGTCGCTGAAGCTTTCTTT. It encodes CASSLPVAEAFF.

CDR3 DNA: TGTGCCAGCAGCTTAGAGGGAGGAGCCTACGAGCAGTACTTC. It translates to CASSLEGGAYEQYF. The chain uses TRBV7-2 and TRBJ2-7, with D tentatively TRBD2 (6 bases). Trimming pared 1 base from V and 2 bases from J, leaving 9 bases between. The CDR3 extends over 14 amino acids. CDR1 is SGHTA and CDR2 is FQGNSA in the germline V gene.

The genes are TRBV27 and TRBJ2-5, with no clear D. CDR1 is MNHEY and CDR2 is SMNVEV in the germline V gene (reference sequence). The germline V and J ends were trimmed by 2 bases and 1 base, with 8 bases remaining between them. The CDR3 runs to 14 residues. Written as DNA, the CDR3 is TGTGCCAGCAGTTTACGGGCAGGCCAAGAGACCCAGTACTTC. It specifies CASSLRAGQETQYF.

V is TRBV29-1 and J is TRBJ1-5, with a tentative D call TRBD1 (6 bases). V lost 4 bases and J lost 5, with 12 bases in between. CDR3 length: 13 amino acids. The germline CDR1 and CDR2 sequences are SQVTM and ANQGSEA. The CDR3 protein is CSVVQGRDQPQHF. In DNA form, the CDR3 reads TGCAGCGTTGTTCAGGGGCGTGATCAGCCCCAGCATTTT.

The count of this clone is one. This CDR3 reads CASSQDVGVLGASDTDTQYF. CDR3 coding DNA: TGTGCCAGCAGCCAAGATGTAGGTGTGCTGGGGGCTTCAGACACAGATACGCAGTATTTT. This rearrangement joins TRBV4-2 to TRBJ2-3; D may be TRBD1 (6 bases). Trimming shortened V by 0 bases and J by 2 bases, and 24 bases separated the two germline ends. This CDR3 has 20 residues. Germline lookup yields CDR1 LGHNA and CDR2 YNFKEQ.

The rearrangement links TRBV18 to TRBJ2-1; 14 bases match TRBD2. CDR3 length: 19 amino acids. The V gene's germline CDR1 is KGHSH and CDR2 LQKENI. The V segment lost 4 bases and the J segment 3 bases; nucleotides outside the gene matches: 11. The CDR3 region is CASSLSGTSGRRLYNEQFF. CDR3 sequence (DNA): TGTGCCAGCTCACTTTCCGGGACTAGCGGGAGAAGACTCTACAATGAGCAGTTCTTC.

The chain has TRBV6-5 and TRBJ2-7, with a possible D match to TRBD1 (6 bases). The CDR3 extends over 14 amino acids. The V gene's germline CDR1 is MNHEY and CDR2 SVGAGI. Trimming shortened V by 4 bases and J by 2 bases, and 12 bases separated the two germline ends. CDR3 loop: CASSSTGITYEQYF. For the CDR3, the DNA is TGTGCCAGCAGTTCCACAGGGATCACCTACGAGCAGTACTTC.

The genes are TRBV7-2 and TRBJ2-3; 13 nucleotides agree with TRBD2. Germline CDR1 and CDR2: SGHTA and FQGNSA. This CDR3 contains 16 residues. After removal of 5 bases from V and 4 bases from J, the junction contained 6 bases not matched to a gene. CDR3 region: CASSPRLAGGPDTQYF. The CDR3 DNA reads as TGTGCCAGCAGCCCTAGACTAGCGGGAGGCCCAGATACGCAGTATTTT.

The rearrangement joins TRBV15 to TRBJ2-7; TRBD2 is a possible D gene (6 bases). CDR1 is LNHNV and CDR2 is YYDKDF in the germline V gene (reference sequence). The V gene lost 4 bases and the J gene lost 6 bases, with 13 bases spanning the gap. The CDR3 consists of 13 residues. CDR3 in amino acids: CATSTTAGSEQYF. The CDR3 DNA reads as TGTGCCACCAGCACCACGGCGGGGAGCGAGCAGTACTTC.

J is TRBJ2-7 and V is TRBV30; D remains unclear. This CDR3 is 14 amino acids long. The ends were cut back, 0 bases at V and 2 bases at J, with 11 bases in the middle. Germline loops: CDR1 GTSNPN, CDR2 SVGIG (reference sequence). The CDR3 region has the DNA TGTGCCTGGAGTGTACTCGCGGCCACCTACGAGCAGTACTTC. This sequence encodes CAWSVLAATYEQYF.

The chain joins TRBV28 to TRBJ2-2; D might be TRBD1 (6 bases). The ends were cut back, 4 bases at V and 3 bases at J, with 15 bases in the middle. Germline CDR1 reads MDHEN; CDR2 reads SYDVKM. CDR3 size: 16 residues. This CDR3 is CASSSVGGEDTGELFF. The DNA for the CDR3 is TGTGCCAGCAGTTCCGTAGGGGGAGAGGACACCGGGGAGCTGTTTTTT.

The gene calls are TRBV5-1 and TRBJ2-1; TRBD2 agrees at 10 bases. Germline loops: CDR1 SGHRS, CDR2 YFSETQ. The CDR3 contains 15 residues. Losses at the gene ends were 4 bases for V and 3 bases for J; bases not matched to a gene: 4. This CDR3 reads CASSDLAGDYNEQFF. For the CDR3, the DNA is TGCGCCAGCAGCGACCTAGCGGGAGACTACAATGAGCAGTTCTTC.

The genes are TRBV7-2 and TRBJ2-1, with D maybe TRBD2 (6 bases). The CDR3 consists of 14 residues. Germline values: CDR1 SGHTA, CDR2 FQGNSA. Trimming removed 3 bases at V and 4 bases at J, with 10 bases between. CDR3 DNA sequence: TGTGCCAGCAGCTTCCGGGACTCGTACAATGAGCAGTTCTTC. Residues: CASSFRDSYNEQFF.

The chain recombines TRBV2 with TRBJ2-5, with 7 bases fitting TRBD1. CDR1 is SNHLY, CDR2 FYNNEI, per germline. The CDR3 is made up of 17 amino acids. With 0 bases clipped from V and 5 bases from J, the junction kept 12 bases outside the gene matches. The CDR3 loop is CASSEADRDQYDETQYF. In nucleotides, the CDR3 is TGTGCCAGCAGTGAAGCCGACAGGGATCAGTACGACGAGACCCAGTACTTC.

The chain is built from TRBV21-1 and TRBJ2-1; the table's D call, TRBD1, was not checked against the DNA. TRBV21-1 is a pseudogene segment. This CDR3 region has 11 residues. Here the CDR3 DNA reads TGTGCCAGCAGCGGGGCGGTTGAGCAGTTCTTC. It specifies CASSGAVEQFF.

The CDR3 spells CASSSPTSGGNEQFF. CDR3 nucleotide sequence: TGTGCCAGCAGTTCCCCGACTAGCGGGGGCAATGAGCAGTTCTTC. V usage is TRBV6-5 and J usage is TRBJ2-1; 12 nucleotides align to TRBD2. Looked up from germline, CDR1 is MNHEY and CDR2 is SVGAGI. CDR3 length: 15 residues. Trimming removed 4 bases from V and 6 bases from J; junction bases left unmatched: 4.

The chain combines TRBV29-1 with TRBJ2-7; TRBD1 agrees at 10 bases. The CDR3 is 16 residues long. The V gene's germline CDR1 is SQVTM and CDR2 ANQGSEA. The junction had 10 bases not matched to a gene; V was cut back by 4 bases and J by 1 base. CDR3 nucleotide sequence: TGCAGCGTTGTTAAGGGGACAGGGGAAAAATCCTACGAGCAGTACTTC. It translates to CSVVKGTGEKSYEQYF.

This clone showed up just once. V and J are TRBV1 and TRBJ2-5; the DNA was not used to check the table's D call, TRBD2. TRBV1 counts as a pseudogene. The CDR3 loop spans 17 amino acids. CDR3 loop: CTSSQEGRLAGVETQYF. CDR3 DNA sequence: TGCACCAGCAGCCAAGAGGGGCGACTAGCGGGAGTAGAGACCCAGTACTTC.

The chain employs TRBV4-1 and TRBJ2-7, with 7 bases aligning to TRBD1. The J segment lost 6 bases and the V segment lost 3 bases, leaving 11 bases of the junction unmatched. Germline-derived CDR1 and CDR2 are MGHRA and YSYEKL. This CDR3 is built from 15 residues. The CDR3 sequence is CASSHPPTGVSEQYF. CDR3 nucleotides: TGCGCCAGCAGCCACCCCCCCACAGGGGTGAGCGAGCAGTACTTC.

This clone was counted between two and nine times. The CDR3 region has the DNA TGCAGCGTTGAAGGGGACCATGGCTACACCTTC. Protein product: CSVEGDHGYTF. The chain employs TRBV29-1 and TRBJ1-2; tentative D call: TRBD1 (5 bases). The CDR3 is 11 residues long. Germline CDR1 is SQVTM and CDR2 is ANQGSEA. V lost 1 base and J 6 bases, leaving 6 bases between the germline ends.

The J gene is TRBJ2-3, the V gene TRBV27; D unclear. Germline V gene lookup returns CDR1 MNHEY and CDR2 SMNVEV (reference sequence). This CDR3 comprises 14 residues. V lost 0 bases to trimming and J lost 6 bases, with 10 bases between them. DNA of the CDR3: TGTGCCAGCAGTTTATCGATAGTCGGGGATACGCAGTATTTT. It yields the protein CASSLSIVGDTQYF.